This T cell receptor beta chain was captured by sequencing in a study of PD-1 blockade in classical Hodgkin lymphoma. Study-wide context: Patients were given intravenous nivolumab, 3 mg/kg, every 2 weeks. Study findings and constraints: Baseline diversity resembling that of newly diagnosed patients was seen in complete responders. Compared with healthy donors, newly diagnosed patients reportedly showed lower baseline TCR diversity. CD4+ TCR diversity, unlike CD8+, climbed significantly by C4D1.

Every patient relapsed after autologous stem cell transplantation, and brentuximab vedotin exposure varied. About this clone: The antigen is not known.

Using immunoSEQ multiplex PCR, the repertoire was profiled, and TCRdb retains in-frame clones only, with some absent. The table includes just under 100,000 clones, 65% to 85% detected once. The sequencing here drew on peripheral blood mononuclear cells (PBMCs), taken at baseline. The clonotype comes from a human donor with classical Hodgkin lymphoma.

CDR3 coding DNA: TGTGCCAGCAAAACTAGCGGGAGAACCGGTACGCAGTATTTT. Translating gives CASKTSGRTGTQYF. This chain connects TRBV6-1 to TRBJ2-3, with 11 bases aligning to TRBD2. V lost 7 bases, J lost 8 bases, and 8 bases stayed unmatched. The V gene's germline CDR1 is MNHNS and CDR2 SASEGT. The CDR3 sequence is 14 residues long.